Given below is one T cell receptor (beta chain) in context. This sample was included in a study of shared clonotypes between healthy human individuals. Sequenced by immunoSEQ multiplex PCR; TCRdb stores in-frame clones only, minus some. The sample lists about 2.3 million clones, 85% to 95% occurring once. This CDR3 is 17 amino acids long. Trimming pared 4 bases from V and 3 bases from J, leaving 22 bases between. Looked up from germline, CDR1 is SGHAT and CDR2 is FQDESV (reference sequence). The specimen sequenced was naive CD4+ T cells from PBMCs. As for subset: CD45RA+ positively selected. This receptor was identified in a man aged 18-30 years in good health. Some clones in this sample may be carry-over from other donors' samples. The chain links TRBV11-1 to TRBJ2-7; tentatively, D is TRBD1 (7 bases). CDR3: CASSSSSWGQGGYEQYF. The CDR3 region has the DNA TGTGCCAGCAGCTCCTCCTCATGGGGGCAGGGGGGCTACGAGCAGTACTTC.